The clone carrying this T cell receptor beta chain was counted once. The data stem from a study of shared clonotypes between healthy human individuals. Replicate PCRs were loaded with about 300 ng DNA from unsorted PBMC, 30,000 or so T cell genomes. Using immunoSEQ multiplex PCR, the repertoire was profiled, and TCRdb retains in-frame clones only, with some absent. Of about half a million clones in the sample, around 77% are singletons; the top ten hold approximately 12%. Everyone who donated was a Caucasian adult who lived in Nashville, Tennessee. The CDR3 has 13 residues. Trimming removed 2 bases at V and 6 bases at J, with 11 bases between. Per germline, CDR1 MNHEY and CDR2 SMNVEV (reference sequence).

V usage is TRBV27 and J usage is TRBJ2-7; D is unresolved. The receptor comes from a woman in her thirties or forties in good health. Some clones in this sample may be carry-over from other donors' samples. Sequencing was done on a sample of PBMCs. The CDR3 nucleotides read TGTGCCAGCAGTTTAAACCCCAGTCGCGAGCAGTACTTC. This translates into CASSLNPSREQYF.